This T cell receptor (beta chain) was captured by sequencing in a study of control samples from healthy donors and cancer patients. Profiled with immunoSEQ multiplex PCR; TCRdb holds only in-frame clones, not every one. Among 99,000 or so clones, around four fifths were seen once, and the ten largest hold roughly an eighth. Sequencing was carried out using blood. The TCR was taken from a woman aged 50 to 60 in good health.

The DNA of the CDR3 is TGTGCCAGCAGGGGGACTGGGGACAGCTATGGCTACACCTTC. It encodes CASRGTGDSYGYTF. The chain carries TRBV2 and TRBJ1-2, with 7 bases fitting TRBD1. Trimming took 6 bases from V and 4 from J; bases not matched to a gene: 8. The CDR3 spans 14 residues. Germline V lookup: CDR1 SNHLY, CDR2 FYNNEI.